Below, 23 T cell receptor beta chains from the same sample are listed, as sequenced in a study of CD8 T cells in acute hepatitis C reinfection listed by TCRdb under 2021. The method was the immunoSEQ multiplex PCR assay. TCRdb provides this immuneACCESS table in a form limited to in-frame rearrangements. Some clones are lacking; in checked studies, under half of them reflect an unresolved V gene, and why the rest are absent is not known. The sample table contains roughly 4,200 clones; only one count was recorded for roughly 40% of them. The leading ten clones occupy 8.7% of the sample. Overall results and qualifications from the work: TRBV04 and TRBV06 gene families were preferentially used in all groups, and this usage was not explained by overrepresentation in the naive pool.

What this sample's time point label stands for: acute HCV infection, within 168 days of estimated infection date. HCV-specific TCR repertoires were characterized directly ex vivo, without prior in vitro expansion of the sequenced cells. The sequences come from HCV NS3-1073 tetramer-sorted CD8+ T cells from PBMCs, collected during acute infection. The cell subset or site label on this specimen signifies: FACS-sorted NS3-1073 tetramer+ CD8+ T cells. The source of these receptors is a young man with chronic hepatitis C.

The chain couples TRBV4-3 to TRBJ1-6; TRBD1 matches 9 bases. The germline V gene encodes CDR1 LGHNA and CDR2 YSLEER. The V segment lost 0 bases and the J segment 19 bases; nucleotides outside the gene matches: 13. The CDR3 is 15 amino acids. DNA for the CDR3: TGCGCCAGCAGCCAAGAACCTACGGGACAGGGAATTTTTCACTTT. It codes for CASSQEPTGQGIFHF.

The rearrangement joins TRBV29-1 to TRBJ1-6; D is perhaps TRBD1 (5 bases). Trimming removed 1 base at V and 10 bases at J, with 14 bases between. The CDR3 is made up of 14 amino acids. Germline CDR1 and CDR2: SQVTM and ANQGSEA. CDR3 sequence (DNA): TGCAGCGTTGAAGTGTCCGGGGCGGGATCACCCCTCCACTTT. Translated, it gives CSVEVSGAGSPLHF.

The chain recombines TRBV4-2 with TRBJ2-7; 7 nucleotides match TRBD2. The germline V gene has CDR1 LGHNA and CDR2 YNFKEQ. The length of the CDR3 is 15 residues. The V and J ends lost 2 bases and 3 bases, in that order; junction bases with no gene match: 7. The CDR3 region is CASSQLAEPNYEQYF. The CDR3 coding sequence is TGTGCCAGCAGCCAACTAGCGGAGCCTAACTACGAGCAGTACTTC.

In its sample, this clone ranks as large (0.1 to 1%). V gene TRBV4-2 combines with J gene TRBJ2-1; 10 positions match TRBD2. The CDR3 contains 17 residues. CDR1 LGHNA and CDR2 YNFKEQ come from the germline V gene. The ends lost 0 bases at V and 8 bases at J; junction bases unmatched: 10. The CDR3, as DNA: TGTGCCAGCAGCCAAGAGATTGCAGCGGGAGGGGGGGATGAGCAGTTCTTC. Amino acids: CASSQEIAAGGGDEQFF.

This chain connects TRBV7-9 to TRBJ2-2, with D possibly matching TRBD2 (6 bases). V was cut by 2 bases and J by 5 bases, with 6 bases left in between. Germline CDR1 and CDR2: SEHNR and FQNEAQ (reference sequence). This CDR3 comprises 13 residues. The CDR3 sequence is CASSLSGTGELFF. The CDR3, as DNA: TGTGCCAGCAGCTTAAGCGGGACCGGGGAGCTGTTTTTT.

Worth noting for this clone: Other DNA sequences in the same sample also yield this CDR3. V gene TRBV4-2 combines with J gene TRBJ2-7; D remains unclear. This CDR3 region has 15 residues. Germline V lookup: CDR1 LGHNA, CDR2 YNFKEQ. V lost 0 bases and J lost 0, with 9 bases in between. The CDR3 DNA is TGTGCCAGCAGCCAAGAGCCGACATCCTCCTACGAGCAGTACTTC. It specifies CASSQEPTSSYEQYF.

By share, this clone ranks as medium-sized (0.01 to 0.1%). The chain couples TRBV6-1 to TRBJ2-7; possible D gene TRBD2, 6 bases. Looked up from germline, CDR1 is MNHNS and CDR2 is SASEGT. The CDR3 is 16 amino acids. V lost 2 bases and J lost 3, with 17 bases in between. Here the CDR3 reads CASSELALGGNYEQYF. The CDR3 DNA follows: TGTGCCAGCAGTGAATTAGCTCTTGGCGGGAACTACGAGCAGTACTTC.

The sample holds one count of this clone. This may arise from a read error, as a much more abundant clone is one base away. The gene calls are TRBV9 and TRBJ2-5; 12 nucleotides align to TRBD2. CDR1 and CDR2 from the germline V gene are SGDLS and YYNGEE. V lost 3 bases and J lost 0; bases outside the gene matches: 6. The CDR3 extends over 17 amino acids. The CDR3 DNA sequence: TGTGCCAGCAGCGAGATGACTAGCGGGGGATACCAAGAGACCCAGTACTTC. It translates to CASSEMTSGGYQETQYF.

The rearrangement joins TRBV30 to TRBJ1-1; D not resolved. Trimming removed 0 bases at V and 10 bases at J, with 18 bases between. From germline, CDR1 is GTSNPN and CDR2 SVGIG (reference sequence). This CDR3 has 14 amino acids. CDR3: CAWSVRLTYFGAFF. The CDR3 DNA reads TGTGCCTGGAGTGTACGACTGACTTATTTTGGAGCTTTCTTT.

This clone is a singleton in its sample. The chain carries TRBV4-3 and TRBJ2-2; 8 bases are shared with TRBD2. The ends lost 3 bases at V and 6 bases at J; junction bases unmatched: 9. CDR3 size: 16 residues. The germline V gene encodes CDR1 LGHNA and CDR2 YSLEER. CDR3 nucleotide sequence: TGCGCCAGCAGCCACGAGCCGGGGGGGGCCCCCGGGGAGCTGTTTTTT. Its translation: CASSHEPGGAPGELFF.

This chain connects TRBV6-1 to TRBJ2-5, with D perhaps being TRBD1 or TRBD2 (6 bases each). CDR1 and CDR2 (germline): MNHNS, SASEGT. CDR3 length: 15 residues. Deletions cut 0 bases from V and 5 bases from J, with 13 bases between. The CDR3 bases are TGTGCCAGCAGTGAAGCACCGGGGGCATGGGAGACCCAGTACTTC. Protein product: CASSEAPGAWETQYF.

This chain uses TRBV10-3 with TRBJ2-3; TRBD2 matches 7 bases. Trimming took 3 bases from V and 2 from J; bases not matched to a gene: 11. This CDR3 contains 17 residues. Germline V lookup: CDR1 ENHRY, CDR2 SYGVKD. CDR3 sequence reads: CAISDFLGEGYTDTQYF. The CDR3, as DNA: TGTGCCATCAGTGATTTCCTAGGGGAGGGGTACACAGATACGCAGTATTTT.

Turning to this clone: This likely came from a read error, as a far larger clone is one base away. Distinct nucleotide sequences in the sample also encode this CDR3. The chain has TRBV4-1 and TRBJ1-1, with unresolved D. The CDR3 has 13 residues. V was shortened by 0 bases and J by 4 bases, with 6 bases between the two germline ends. Germline loops: CDR1 MGHRA, CDR2 YSYEKL. DNA of the CDR3: TGCGCCAGCAGCCAAGAATTGGGCACTGAAGCTTTCTTT. Its translation is CASSQELGTEAFF.

The chain links TRBV29-1 to TRBJ2-1; D may be TRBD1 (5 bases). Germline CDR1 and CDR2: SQVTM and ANQGSEA. CDR3 length equals 14 residues. With 4 bases removed from V and 5 bases from J, the gap between germline ends came to 15 bases. The CDR3 is CSVASGRADNEQFF. The DNA for the CDR3 is TGCAGCGTTGCGTCCGGCAGGGCGGACAATGAGCAGTTCTTC.

A few counts support this clone. The chain uses TRBV4-2 and TRBJ2-2; perhaps TRBD2 as D (6 bases). The CDR3 length is 14 residues. CDR1 and CDR2 from the germline V gene are LGHNA and YNFKEQ. Trimming took off 0 bases at V and 7 bases at J, with 9 bases between the two ends. This CDR3 reads CASSQEKGGGELFF. The CDR3 DNA follows: TGTGCCAGCAGCCAAGAGAAGGGAGGCGGGGAGCTGTTTTTT.

About this clone: In the same sample, other DNA sequences code for this CDR3. The chain has TRBV4-3 and TRBJ2-2, with D perhaps matching TRBD1 (6 bases). CDR3 length: 15 amino acids. V lost 0 bases and J lost 6, with 11 bases in between. In germline, CDR1 is LGHNA, CDR2 YSLEER. The CDR3 nucleotides read TGCGCCAGCAGCCAAGAAGTGGGGGCTCCCGGGGAGCTGTTTTTT. As protein: CASSQEVGAPGELFF.

The J gene is TRBJ1-1, the V gene TRBV11-2, with D perhaps TRBD1 (6 bases). V shed 5 bases and J shed 4 bases, with 20 bases lying between them. CDR3 length: 16 amino acids. From germline, CDR1 is SGHAT and CDR2 FQNNGV. CDR3 loop: CASSGHQGGESTEAFF. CDR3 DNA: TGTGCCAGCAGCGGACACCAAGGGGGTGAGAGCACTGAAGCTTTCTTT.

The rearrangement links TRBV7-2 to TRBJ2-1, with 13 bases fitting TRBD2. Germline V lookup: CDR1 SGHTA, CDR2 FQGNSA. CDR3 length equals 15 residues. V shed 5 bases, J shed 8 bases, and the junction held 6 bases outside the gene matches. Written as DNA, the CDR3 is TGTGCCAGCAGCCATTGGACTAGCGGGAGCGATGAGCAGTTCTTC. This gives the protein CASSHWTSGSDEQFF.

This clone has only a few counts. V gene TRBV11-3 combines with J gene TRBJ2-2; D ambiguous. Trimming left V 0 bases short and J 6 bases short, with 8 bases between. Germline loops: CDR1 SGHNT, CDR2 YENEEA. The length of the CDR3 is 14 residues. CDR3 sequence: CASSLDFQAGELFF. In nucleotides, the CDR3 is TGTGCCAGCAGCTTAGATTTCCAGGCCGGGGAGCTGTTTTTT.

The chain has TRBV4-3 and TRBJ2-2; D gene unclear. CDR3 length equals 15 residues. Trimming shortened V by 0 bases and J by 6 bases, and 11 bases separated the two germline ends. Per the germline V gene, CDR1 is LGHNA and CDR2 is YSLEER. The CDR3 region is CASSQEPGSPGELFF. The CDR3 DNA reads TGCGCCAGCAGCCAAGAGCCCGGATCCCCCGGGGAGCTGTTTTTT.

The chain employs TRBV11-2 and TRBJ2-2, with a possible D match to TRBD1 (7 bases). V gave up 2 bases and J gave up 7 bases, with 20 bases separating them. This CDR3 has 17 residues. Germline lookup yields CDR1 SGHAT and CDR2 FQNNGV. CDR3 residues: CASSLFQGGIDIGELFF. The DNA of the CDR3 is TGTGCCAGCAGCTTATTTCAGGGGGGCATTGATATCGGGGAGCTGTTTTTT.

This clone is categorized as medium-sized (0.01 to 0.1%). The rearrangement uses TRBV29-1 and TRBJ2-1; no clear D. The CDR3 totals 12 residues. The V gene lost 4 bases and the J gene lost 5 bases, with 9 bases spanning the gap. Germline V CDR1 and CDR2: SQVTM, ANQGSEA. CDR3 in amino acids: CSVGVSDNEQFF. The CDR3 nucleotides are TGCAGCGTTGGCGTCAGTGACAATGAGCAGTTCTTC.

This clone is medium-sized (0.01 to 0.1%) in the sample. The rearrangement joins TRBV7-2 to TRBJ2-2, with 11 bases lining up with TRBD2. This CDR3 region has 17 residues. The germline gives CDR1 SGHTA, CDR2 FQGNSA. The V and J ends lost 4 bases and 4 bases, in that order; junction bases with no gene match: 8. The DNA of the CDR3 is TGTGCCAGCAGCTCACAACTAGCGGGGGAACCCACCGGGGAGCTGTTTTTT. Its protein is CASSSQLAGEPTGELFF.